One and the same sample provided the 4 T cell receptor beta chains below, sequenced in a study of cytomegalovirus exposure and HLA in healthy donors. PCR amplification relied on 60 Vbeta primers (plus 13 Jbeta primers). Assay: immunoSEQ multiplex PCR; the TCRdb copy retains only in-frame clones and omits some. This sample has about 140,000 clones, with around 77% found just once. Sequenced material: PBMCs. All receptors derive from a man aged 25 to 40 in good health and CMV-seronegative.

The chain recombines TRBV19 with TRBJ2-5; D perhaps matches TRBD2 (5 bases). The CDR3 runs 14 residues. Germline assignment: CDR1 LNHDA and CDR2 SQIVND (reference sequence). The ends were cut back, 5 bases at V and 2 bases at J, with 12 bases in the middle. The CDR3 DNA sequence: TGTGCCAGTAGTCACGGACGGGATCAAGAGACCCAGTACTTC. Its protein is CASSHGRDQETQYF.

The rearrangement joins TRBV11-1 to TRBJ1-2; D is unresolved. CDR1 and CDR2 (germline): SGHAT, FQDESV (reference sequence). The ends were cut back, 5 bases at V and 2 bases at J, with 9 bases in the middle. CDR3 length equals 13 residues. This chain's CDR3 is CASSPGRNYGYTF. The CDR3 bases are TGTGCCAGCAGCCCCGGGAGGAACTATGGCTACACCTTC.

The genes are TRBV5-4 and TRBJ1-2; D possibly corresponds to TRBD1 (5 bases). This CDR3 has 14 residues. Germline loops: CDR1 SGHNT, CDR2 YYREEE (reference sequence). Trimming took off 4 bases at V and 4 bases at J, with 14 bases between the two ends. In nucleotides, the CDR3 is TGTGCCAGCAGCCCGTCCGCCGACAGCTATGGCTACACCTTC. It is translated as CASSPSADSYGYTF.

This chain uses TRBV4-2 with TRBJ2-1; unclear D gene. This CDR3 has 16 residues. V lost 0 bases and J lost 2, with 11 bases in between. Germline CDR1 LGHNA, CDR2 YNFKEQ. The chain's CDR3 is CASSQDQAGTYNEQFF. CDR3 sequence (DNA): TGTGCCAGCAGCCAAGATCAGGCAGGAACCTACAATGAGCAGTTCTTC.